Sequencing of this TCR beta chain was carried out in a study of CD8+CD57+ T cells in acquired aplastic anemia. Study summary: The study obtained an average of about 3.4 ug of DNA from sorted CD4+ and CD8+ cells.

Germline loops: CDR1 LNHDA, CDR2 SQIVND (reference sequence). V shed 8 bases and J shed 4 bases, with 17 bases lying between them. There are 15 residues in the CDR3. Only a few counts were recorded for this clonotype. Only patients with CD8+CD57+ cell expansion on flow cytometry were chosen for sequencing. Every one of the patients had aplastic anemia (severe, acquired). Patients were treatment-naive when blood was sampled. Genomic DNA, the template, was used for profiling of the TCR beta VDJ and CDR3. TCRdb reprocessed the reads with MiXCR, giving one entry per CDR3 protein. The sample yields roughly 120,000 distinct CDR3 sequences, 50% to 60% seen once.

Sequencing used sorted CD4+, CD8+, or CD8+CD57+ T cells (not recorded which) from PBMCs. This sequence joins TRBV19 and TRBJ2-2; D is ambiguous. The clonotype originates from a human donor with aplastic anemia. The DNA of the CDR3 is TGTGCCAGTGAATCCAGGAGTCGCGGCACCGGGGAGCTGTTTTTT. Its translation: CASESRSRGTGELFF. The full variable domain, in which reference TRBV19 and TRBJ2-2 provide the parts outside the CDR3, is DGGITQSPKYLFRKEGQNVTLSCEQNLNHDAMYWYRQDPGQGLRLIYYSQIVNDFQKGDIAEGYSVSREKKESFPLTVTSAQKNPTAFYLCASESRSRGTGELFFGEGSRLTVL.